Reported below is one TCR beta chain. This CDR3 has 15 amino acids. Unmatched junction bases numbered 5, after V lost 4 bases and J lost 2 bases. The germline V gene has CDR1 SGHNT and CDR2 YYREEE (reference sequence). These data come from a study of siplizumab effects on memory and regulatory T cells. TCRdb's copy holds only in-frame clones and misses some; the assay was immunoSEQ multiplex PCR. Of under 100,000 clones listed, over 80% were seen once; the top ten hold more than 1.5%. The gene calls are TRBV5-4 and TRBJ2-5; 10 bases map to TRBD1. This receptor was taken from a human donor in good health. Sequences were obtained from Tregs sorted from blood. The CDR3 DNA sequence: TGTGCCAGCAGCCCACGGACAGGGGGACAAGAGACCCAGTACTTC. Protein: CASSPRTGGQETQYF.